These 9 T cell receptor beta chains share one sample of origin, sequenced in a study of blood T cell repertoires in COVID-19. Only in-frame clones appear in the TCRdb table, and some are missing; sequencing was by immunoSEQ multiplex PCR. This sample has some 31,000 clones, with under 85% found just once. Sequenced: peripheral blood. These receptors were taken from a woman in her seventies with active or convalescent COVID-19.

This chain uses TRBV7-9 with TRBJ2-3; tentative D call: TRBD2 (5 bases). With 5 bases removed from V and 2 bases from J, the gap between germline ends came to 17 bases. Germline CDR1 and CDR2: SEHNR and FQNEAQ (reference sequence). CDR3 length: 16 amino acids. CDR3 residues: CASSETFREITDTQYF. CDR3 nucleotides: TGTGCCAGCAGCGAAACGTTCCGGGAAATCACAGATACGCAGTATTTT.

J is TRBJ1-4 and V is TRBV21-1; the table assigns TRBD1, which was not confirmed against the DNA. TRBV21-1 represents a pseudogene. The CDR3 has 14 amino acids. Written as DNA, the CDR3 is TGTGCCAGCAGCCCCCGAAGGGCCAGGGGGCTCGCTCCTTTT. Encoded protein: CASSPRRARGLAPF.

The rearrangement links TRBV5-6 to TRBJ1-2; a weak D match, TRBD1 (5 bases). V was pared by 4 bases and J by 0 bases, with 16 bases between. Germline-derived CDR1 and CDR2 are SGHDT and YYEEEE. This CDR3 has 16 residues. Written as DNA, the CDR3 is TGTGCCAGCAGCCCGGCGATGGGGCGTGCTAACTATGGCTACACCTTC. Translation: CASSPAMGRANYGYTF.

The chain links TRBV5-1 to TRBJ1-3; D ambiguous. V gave up 2 bases and J gave up 0 bases, with 9 bases separating them. The CDR3 is 15 amino acids. Germline loops: CDR1 SGHRS, CDR2 YFSETQ. CDR3 in DNA: TGCGCCAGCAGCTTCGACGGGAGCTCTGGAAACACCATATATTTT. This codes for CASSFDGSSGNTIYF.

This rearrangement joins TRBV4-1 to TRBJ1-1; D is unresolved. Germline V gene lookup returns CDR1 MGHRA and CDR2 YSYEKL. The CDR3 length is 14 residues. The V and J ends lost 0 bases and 6 bases respectively, with 11 bases between them. CDR3 residues: CASSQEYGVPEAFF. CDR3 coding DNA: TGCGCCAGCAGCCAAGAATATGGAGTCCCTGAAGCTTTCTTT.

This clone was seen just once. The chain joins TRBV2 to TRBJ1-1, with 7 positions matching TRBD1. From germline, CDR1 is SNHLY and CDR2 FYNNEI. V shed 6 bases, J shed 4 bases, and the junction held 5 bases outside the gene matches. The CDR3 contains 13 residues. In DNA form, the CDR3 reads TGTGCCAGCAGAGTGGGACAGAGCACTGAAGCTTTCTTT. Translated, it gives CASRVGQSTEAFF.

This clone was detected only a few times. The chain recombines TRBV10-1 with TRBJ2-1, with 10 positions matching TRBD2. The CDR3 runs to 15 residues. Germline V gene data show CDR1 as WNHNN and CDR2 as SYGVQD (reference sequence). Germline trimming cut 5 bases from V and 8 bases from J; bases unmatched to any gene: 9. For the CDR3, the DNA is TGCGCCAGCAGTTACGGAGCGGGAGGGCCCGATGAGCAGTTCTTC. Protein product: CASSYGAGGPDEQFF.

The rearrangement uses TRBV12-3 or TRBV12-4 and TRBJ1-1; 7 nucleotides line up with TRBD1. CDR3 length equals 13 residues. V gave up 7 bases and J gave up 1 base; unmatched junction bases: 3. CDR3 nucleotide sequence: TGTGCCAGCACCCCAGGGGGGAACACTGAAGCTTTCTTT. Translating gives CASTPGGNTEAFF.

This clone occurred a few times. The chain couples TRBV18 to TRBJ1-1, with 8 bases identical to TRBD1. The trim removed 4 bases at V and 2 bases at J, leaving 3 bases unmatched. From germline, CDR1 is KGHSH and CDR2 LQKENI. The CDR3 length is 14 residues. Here the CDR3 DNA reads TGTGCCAGCTCACTAGGACAGGGAAACACTGAAGCTTTCTTT. Its translation is CASSLGQGNTEAFF.